Below are 2 T cell receptor beta chains sequenced from a single sample in a study of T cell responses to AZD1222 COVID-19 vaccine. Repertoires were generated with immunoSEQ multiplex PCR, while TCRdb's copy carries only in-frame clones and drops some. The table has 150,000 or so clones, roughly 90% seen once; the top ten hold under 3.5%. The sequences come from peripheral blood, collected on day 0 of AZD1222 vaccination. The receptor set was obtained from an adult in good health.

V gene TRBV7-2 combines with J gene TRBJ2-7; 8 nucleotides align to TRBD1. The CDR3 has 14 residues. The germline CDR1 and CDR2 sequences are SGHTA and FQGNSA. The J segment lost 5 bases and the V segment lost 5 bases, leaving 8 bases of the junction unmatched. The DNA for the CDR3 is TGTGCCAGCAGCGCCGACAGGGGTATCCACGAGCAGTACTTC. Its translation: CASSADRGIHEQYF.

V gene TRBV11-2 combines with J gene TRBJ2-3; no reliable D call. Per germline, CDR1 SGHAT and CDR2 FQNNGV. The CDR3 extends over 15 amino acids. Trimming left V 5 bases short and J 0 bases short, with 12 bases between. CDR3 nucleotide sequence: TGTGCCAGCAGCCCATCCGGGCTTAGCACAGATACGCAGTATTTT. Its translation is CASSPSGLSTDTQYF.